This entry is about one T cell receptor beta chain. Its antigen is currently unknown. TCRdb keeps only in-frame clones here, not all; method: immunoSEQ multiplex PCR. The profile shows about 15,000 clones, roughly 84% of them singletons. The data are from a study of ipilimumab plus nivolumab after autologous stem cell transplantation. Overall study: Patients received a median of about five ipilimumab and about 8 nivolumab doses.

Study outcomes and limitations: TCR repertoire, Treg phenotype and gut microbiota reportedly support more study of this approach.

Per the germline V gene, CDR1 is MDHEN and CDR2 is SYDVKM. There are 17 residues in the CDR3. V was shortened by 4 bases and J by 2 bases, with 18 bases between the two germline ends. Patients received nivolumab 3 mg/kg at weeks 1, 4, 7, 10, then fortnightly to week 26. The gene calls are TRBV28 and TRBJ1-3, with a weak D call TRBD1 (5 bases). This receptor was taken from a male donor with diffuse large B-cell lymphoma. This sample comprised PBMCs, obtained in a trial of ipilimumab plus nivolumab as post-transplant consolidation. As DNA, the CDR3 is TGTGCCAGCAGTTCCCCCGCCCAGGGAGGCCCTGGAAACACCATATATTTT. It is translated as CASSSPAQGGPGNTIYF.